This is a list of T cell receptor beta chains from one sample in a study of vaccination effects on CD4 cells after COVID-19. Measured with immunoSEQ multiplex PCR; TCRdb has only the in-frame clones, and not every one. This table holds about 73,000 clones, approximately 72% found once. Their antigens remain unidentified. The sequenced sample was CD4+ T cells from PBMCs cultured with HCoV-NL63 spike peptides, obtained before COVID-19 vaccination. Every receptor here comes from a human donor who received a COVID-19 vaccine. Both conserved end residues are part of each CDR3. The D gene is left open where the match is weak. Size tells how often a clone was seen (once, few, many) or the class of an expanded clone, and some rows leave it out.

D gene: .
clone size: .
J gene: TRBJ1-6
V gene: TRBV5-1
CDR3 DNA: TGCGCCTCATCACCGGACAGTTTGAGCAACCCCCTCCACTTT
CDR3 protein: CASSPDSLSNPLHF

D gene: TRBD1
clone size: .
J gene: TRBJ1-2
V gene: TRBV7-6
CDR3 DNA: TGTGCCAGCAGCTTAGCGGCAGGGGGGAATGGCTACACCTTC
CDR3 protein: CASSLAAGGNGYTF

D gene: .
clone size: .
J gene: TRBJ1-4
V gene: TRBV6-6
CDR3 DNA: TGTGCCAGCAGTTACTCGATGGGGGTAGAAAAACTGTTTTTT
CDR3 protein: CASSYSMGVEKLFF

D gene: .
clone size: once
J gene: TRBJ2-4
V gene: TRBV24-1
CDR3 DNA: TGTGCCACCAGTGATAGTACAGGGTTGGCCAAAAACATTCAGTACTTC
CDR3 protein: CATSDSTGLAKNIQYF

D gene: .
clone size: .
J gene: TRBJ2-1
V gene: TRBV4-1
CDR3 DNA: TGCGCCAGCACGGACGGACCTTCAAGCTCCTACAATGAGCAGTTCTTC
CDR3 protein: CASTDGPSSSYNEQFF

D gene: TRBD2
clone size: .
J gene: TRBJ2-5
V gene: TRBV7-3
CDR3 DNA: TGTGCCAGCAGCTCGGGGACTAGCGTGGAGACCCAGTACTTC
CDR3 protein: CASSSGTSVETQYF

D gene: TRBD1
clone size: few
J gene: TRBJ2-2
V gene: TRBV3-1/TRBV3-2
CDR3 DNA: TGTGCCAGCAGCCAAGTATACGGCAGGGGGCAGCGGGACACCGGGGAGCTGTTTTTT
CDR3 protein: CASSQVYGRGQRDTGELFF

D gene: TRBD1
clone size: .
J gene: TRBJ1-6
V gene: TRBV6-4
CDR3 DNA: TGTGCCAGCAGTGCCTCCGGGACAGGGTCCTCACCCCTCCACTTT
CDR3 protein: CASSASGTGSSPLHF

D gene: TRBD1
clone size: few
J gene: TRBJ1-3
V gene: TRBV6-6
CDR3 DNA: TGTGCCAGCAATCCACAGGGGCTGGGTGGAAACACCATATATTTT
CDR3 protein: CASNPQGLGGNTIYF

D gene: .
clone size: .
J gene: TRBJ1-1
V gene: TRBV3-1/TRBV3-2
CDR3 DNA: TGTGCCAGCAGCCCAAATAAACCCAGGACTGATGAAGCTTTCTTT
CDR3 protein: CASSPNKPRTDEAFF

D gene: .
clone size: few
J gene: TRBJ2-1
V gene: TRBV5-4
CDR3 DNA: TGTGCCAGCAGCCGTCTGACGGCCTACAATGAGCAGTTCTTC
CDR3 protein: CASSRLTAYNEQFF

D gene: TRBD2
clone size: once
J gene: TRBJ2-1
V gene: TRBV9
CDR3 DNA: TGTGCCAGCAGCGTAGCCCATAGGACTAGCGGGGGGACGAGCTACAATGAGCAGTTCTTC
CDR3 protein: CASSVAHRTSGGTSYNEQFF

D gene: .
clone size: few
J gene: TRBJ2-2
V gene: TRBV19
CDR3 DNA: TGTGCCAGTTTGGGTGAACGTTACACCGGGGAGCTGTTTTTT
CDR3 protein: CASLGERYTGELFF

D gene: .
clone size: .
J gene: TRBJ1-1
V gene: TRBV5-1
CDR3 DNA: TGCGCCAGCAGCCTGGAGGGACCGAACACTGAAGCTTTCTTT
CDR3 protein: CASSLEGPNTEAFF

D gene: TRBD2
clone size: .
J gene: TRBJ2-5
V gene: TRBV24-1
CDR3 DNA: TGTGCCACCAGTGATTCGAGGACTAGCGGGGGTTTTGGGGAGACCCAGTACTTC
CDR3 protein: CATSDSRTSGGFGETQYF

D gene: .
clone size: .
J gene: TRBJ2-3
V gene: TRBV7-2
CDR3 DNA: TGTGCCAGCAGCTTAAAACAGGGCGGAGGCACAGATACGCAGTATTTT
CDR3 protein: CASSLKQGGGTDTQYF

D gene: TRBD1
clone size: .
J gene: TRBJ2-2
V gene: TRBV7-3
CDR3 DNA: TGTGCCAGCAGCTACAGGGGGTCGACCGGGGAGCTGTTTTTT
CDR3 protein: CASSYRGSTGELFF

D gene: TRBD1
clone size: .
J gene: TRBJ1-6
V gene: TRBV28
CDR3 DNA: TGTGCCAGCACCCCTCAGGGGACAGGGGTTTTGTCACCCCTCCACTTT
CDR3 protein: CASTPQGTGVLSPLHF

D gene: TRBD1
clone size: .
J gene: TRBJ1-2
V gene: TRBV5-4
CDR3 DNA: TGTGCCAGCAGCGCCGACAGGGGGCGAAACTATGGCTACACCTTC
CDR3 protein: CASSADRGRNYGYTF

D gene: TRBD1
clone size: .
J gene: TRBJ1-2
V gene: TRBV27
CDR3 DNA: TGTGCCAGCAGTTCTCCGGGACAGGGCTTAGGCTACACCTTC
CDR3 protein: CASSSPGQGLGYTF

D gene: .
clone size: .
J gene: TRBJ1-2
V gene: TRBV5-1
CDR3 DNA: TGCGCCAGCAGCCCAGGAGGACAGACCTGGTCTGGCTACACCTTC
CDR3 protein: CASSPGGQTWSGYTF

D gene: .
clone size: .
J gene: TRBJ1-2
V gene: TRBV18
CDR3 DNA: TGTGCCAGCTCACCGGAGGGAAGCTATGGCTACACCTTC
CDR3 protein: CASSPEGSYGYTF

D gene: .
clone size: few
J gene: TRBJ1-3
V gene: TRBV6-1
CDR3 DNA: TGTGCCAGCAGTGAAAAGGCAGGTTGGTCGGCTGGAAACACCATATATTTT
CDR3 protein: CASSEKAGWSAGNTIYF

D gene: .
clone size: .
J gene: TRBJ2-1
V gene: TRBV7-2
CDR3 DNA: TGTGCCAGCAGCTTAGAGGGCGGGGATTTTAATGAGCAGTTCTTC
CDR3 protein: CASSLEGGDFNEQFF

D gene: .
clone size: .
J gene: TRBJ2-2
V gene: TRBV4-1
CDR3 DNA: TGCGCCAGCAGCCAAGGATACGGCGCGAACACCGGGGAGCTGTTTTTT
CDR3 protein: CASSQGYGANTGELFF

D gene: TRBD2
clone size: .
J gene: TRBJ2-2
V gene: TRBV28
CDR3 DNA: TGTGCCAGCAGCGAGCGGGGGGGAAGCACCGGGGAGCTGTTTTTT
CDR3 protein: CASSERGGSTGELFF

D gene: TRBD2
clone size: .
J gene: TRBJ2-1
V gene: TRBV29-1
CDR3 DNA: TGCAGCGTTCCCCCGGGACTAGACAACAATGAGCAGTTCTTC
CDR3 protein: CSVPPGLDNNEQFF